This T cell receptor beta chain was recorded in a study of technical replicates of blood from a handful of donors. The method was immunoSEQ multiplex PCR; TCRdb's version includes in-frame clones alone and lacks a portion of them. The sample includes about 48,000 clones, approximately 90% seen only once; the top ten take 3.9%. CDR1 and CDR2 (germline): MNHEY, SVGAGI. Trimming left V 6 bases short and J 5 bases short, with 16 bases between. The length of the CDR3 is 14 residues. The source of this sequence is a human donor in good health. Some clones in this sample may be carry-over from other donors' samples. The chain employs TRBV6-5 and TRBJ1-1; TRBD1 might be the D (5 bases). The sample taken for sequencing was PBMCs. CDR3 sequence: CASSPDRKGTEAFF. CDR3 nucleotide sequence: TGTGCCAGCAGCCCGGACCGTAAGGGGACTGAAGCTTTCTTT.